This TCR beta chain was found in a study of cytomegalovirus exposure and HLA in healthy donors. PCR involved 60 Vbeta and 13 Jbeta primers. The assay was immunoSEQ multiplex PCR, and TCRdb's table has in-frame clones only and misses some. The sample carries roughly 200,000 clones, roughly four fifths recorded once. The receptor's source is a man under 40 in good health and CMV-seronegative. The sample comprised PBMCs.

The CDR3 nucleotides read TGTGCCATCAGTGAGATCCGGGGACAAGAGACCCAGTACTTC. This sequence encodes CAISEIRGQETQYF. The rearrangement links TRBV10-3 to TRBJ2-5; tentatively, D is TRBD2 (5 bases). V shed 2 bases and J shed 2 bases, with 9 bases lying between them. The CDR3 is 14 amino acids. In germline, CDR1 is ENHRY, CDR2 SYGVKD.